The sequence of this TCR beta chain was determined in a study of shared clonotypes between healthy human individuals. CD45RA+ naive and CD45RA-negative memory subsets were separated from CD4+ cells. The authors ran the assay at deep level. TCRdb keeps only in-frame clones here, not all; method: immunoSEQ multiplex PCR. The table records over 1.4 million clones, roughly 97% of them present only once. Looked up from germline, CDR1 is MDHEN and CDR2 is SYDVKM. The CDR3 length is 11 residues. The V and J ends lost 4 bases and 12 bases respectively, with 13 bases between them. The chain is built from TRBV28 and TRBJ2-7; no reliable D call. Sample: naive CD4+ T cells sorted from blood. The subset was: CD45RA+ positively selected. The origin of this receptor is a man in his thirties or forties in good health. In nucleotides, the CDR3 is TGTGCCAGCAGTTCGTCCCCCGTCTCGTACTTC. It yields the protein CASSSSPVSYF. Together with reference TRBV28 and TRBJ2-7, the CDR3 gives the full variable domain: DVKVTQSSRYLVKRTGEKVFLECVQDMDHENMFWYRQDPGLGLRLIYFSYDVKMKEKGDIPEGYSVSREKKERFSLILESASTNQTSMYLCASSSSPVSYFGPGTRLTVT.